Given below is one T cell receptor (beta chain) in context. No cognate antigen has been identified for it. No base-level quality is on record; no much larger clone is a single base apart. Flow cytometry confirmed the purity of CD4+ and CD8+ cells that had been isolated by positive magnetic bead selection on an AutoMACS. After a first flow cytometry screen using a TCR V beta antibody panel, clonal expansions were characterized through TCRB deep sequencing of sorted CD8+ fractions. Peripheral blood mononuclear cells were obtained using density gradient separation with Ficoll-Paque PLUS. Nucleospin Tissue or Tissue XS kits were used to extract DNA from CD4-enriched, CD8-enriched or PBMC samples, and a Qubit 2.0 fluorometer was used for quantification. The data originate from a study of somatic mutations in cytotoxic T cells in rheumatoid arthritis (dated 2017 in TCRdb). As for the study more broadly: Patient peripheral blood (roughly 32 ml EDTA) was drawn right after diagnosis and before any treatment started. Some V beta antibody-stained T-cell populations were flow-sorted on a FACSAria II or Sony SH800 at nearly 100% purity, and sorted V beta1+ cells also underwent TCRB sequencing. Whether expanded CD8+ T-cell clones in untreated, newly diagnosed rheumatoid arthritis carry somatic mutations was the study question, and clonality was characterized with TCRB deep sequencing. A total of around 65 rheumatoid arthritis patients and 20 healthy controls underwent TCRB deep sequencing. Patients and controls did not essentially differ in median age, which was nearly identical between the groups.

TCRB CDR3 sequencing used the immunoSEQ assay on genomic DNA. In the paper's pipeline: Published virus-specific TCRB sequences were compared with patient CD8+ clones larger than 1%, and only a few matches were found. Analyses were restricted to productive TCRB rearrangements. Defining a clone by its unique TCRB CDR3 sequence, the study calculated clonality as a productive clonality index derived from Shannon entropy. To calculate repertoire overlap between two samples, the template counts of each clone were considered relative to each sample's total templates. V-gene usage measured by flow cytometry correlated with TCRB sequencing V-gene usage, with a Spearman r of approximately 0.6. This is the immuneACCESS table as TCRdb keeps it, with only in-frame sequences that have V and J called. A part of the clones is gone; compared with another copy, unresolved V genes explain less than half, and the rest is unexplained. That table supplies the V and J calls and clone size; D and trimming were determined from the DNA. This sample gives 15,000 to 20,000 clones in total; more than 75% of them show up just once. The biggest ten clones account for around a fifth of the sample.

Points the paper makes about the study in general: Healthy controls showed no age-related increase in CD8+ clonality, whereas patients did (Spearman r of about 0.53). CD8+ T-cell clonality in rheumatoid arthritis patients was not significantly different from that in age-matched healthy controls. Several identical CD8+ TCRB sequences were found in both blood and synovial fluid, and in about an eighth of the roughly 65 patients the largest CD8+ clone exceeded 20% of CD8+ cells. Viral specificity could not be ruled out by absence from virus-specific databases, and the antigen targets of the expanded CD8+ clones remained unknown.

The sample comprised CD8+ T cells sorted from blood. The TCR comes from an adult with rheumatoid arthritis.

The CDR3 region: CASSLSGSYTGELFF. The sequence in DNA is TGTGCCAGCAGTTTGAGCGGGAGTTACACCGGGGAGCTGTTTTTT. The rearrangement combines TRBV6-6 with TRBJ2-2, with TRBD2 identical over 8 junction bases. There are 15 amino acids in the CDR3, from cysteine to phenylalanine inclusive. Only the CDR3 DNA is retained, 45 bases long and in frame from the first base. V lost 4 bases and J lost 3 bases, and the count of bases not matched to a germline gene is 4. From a lookup of the germline V gene (reference sequence), CDR1 and CDR2 are MNHNY and SVGAGI.